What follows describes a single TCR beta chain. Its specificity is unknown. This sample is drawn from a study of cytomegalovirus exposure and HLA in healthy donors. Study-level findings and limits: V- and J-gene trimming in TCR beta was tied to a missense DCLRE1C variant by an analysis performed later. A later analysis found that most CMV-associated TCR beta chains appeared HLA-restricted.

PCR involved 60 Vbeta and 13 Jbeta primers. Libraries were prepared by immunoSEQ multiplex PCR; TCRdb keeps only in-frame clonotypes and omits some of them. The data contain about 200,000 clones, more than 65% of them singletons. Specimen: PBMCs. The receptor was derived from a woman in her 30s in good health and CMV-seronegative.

DNA of the CDR3: TGTGCCAGCAGCCGGACTAGAGGCGCAGATACGCAGTATTTT. Translated: CASSRTRGADTQYF. This chain joins TRBV11-2 and TRBJ2-3; the match to TRBD2 covers 7 bases. Per the germline V gene, CDR1 is SGHAT and CDR2 is FQNNGV. The CDR3 totals 14 residues. The V segment lost 5 bases and the J segment 4 bases; nucleotides outside the gene matches: 6.